Listed below are T cell receptor beta chains from one sample, sequenced in a study of cytomegalovirus exposure and HLA in healthy donors. Clones were read by immunoSEQ multiplex PCR, and TCRdb kept only the in-frame ones, dropping some. The sample holds roughly 150,000 clones, around 76% seen once. Sequencing was performed on PBMCs. The receptor source for this set is a woman in her thirties or forties in good health and CMV-seronegative. Both conserved end residues are part of each CDR3. A D gene is named only where the DNA matches it firmly. Size tells how often a clone was seen (once, few, many) or the class of an expanded clone, and some rows leave it out.

TRBJ2-5,-,-,14,TRBV4-1,TGCGCCAGCAGTCTCACAGGGTTCCAAGAGACCCAGTACTTC,CASSLTGFQETQYF
TRBJ2-1,TRBD2,-,15,TRBV25-1,TGTGCCAGCAGTGAATCCACTAGCGGGAGGGCTGAGCAGTTCTTC,CASSESTSGRAEQFF
TRBJ1-1,-,few,14,TRBV30,TGTGCCTGGAAAGGTAAGGAGGACAGTAGTGGAGCTTTCTTT,CAWKGKEDSSGAFF
TRBJ2-7,TRBD2,-,17,TRBV5-6,TGTGCCAGCAGCCGGGGGGGCACCCTGGGGAGCTCCTACGAGCAGTACTTC,CASSRGGTLGSSYEQYF
TRBJ2-3,-,-,14,TRBV5-1,TGCGCCAGCAGCTTCGGACAGCTCACAGATACGCAGTATTTT,CASSFGQLTDTQYF
TRBJ1-2,-,-,13,TRBV2,TGTGCCAGCAGTGAAAACACAGCCTATGGCTACACCTTC,CASSENTAYGYTF
TRBJ1-4,-,few,15,TRBV2,TGTGCCAGCAGTGAAGGTAGCAGGGGAGGGGAAAAACTGTTTTTT,CASSEGSRGGEKLFF
TRBJ2-2,TRBD2,-,16,TRBV18,TGTGCCAGCTCACAGGGACTAGCGGGAGACACCGGGGAGCTGTTTTTT,CASSQGLAGDTGELFF
TRBJ1-6,-,-,13,TRBV6-1,TGTGCCAGCAGTGGACGGGATAATTCACCCCTCCACTTT,CASSGRDNSPLHF
TRBJ1-4,TRBD1,-,13,TRBV28,TGTGCCAGCAGTCCGGGCCGGACAGGGTTCCAGTTTTTT,CASSPGRTGFQFF
TRBJ2-7,-,-,14,TRBV7-3,TGTGCCAGCAGCCCAGCAGGCTTCTCCTACGAGCAGTACTTC,CASSPAGFSYEQYF
TRBJ2-5,-,-,15,TRBV5-6,TGTGCCAGCAGCTTGGAACAGGGCGGCCAAGAGACCCAGTACTTC,CASSLEQGGQETQYF
TRBJ1-5,TRBD1,-,14,TRBV27,TGTGCCACCTCAGGACAGGGCCAAAGTCAGCCCCAGCATTTT,CATSGQGQSQPQHF
TRBJ2-7,TRBD2,-,13,TRBV29-1,TGCAGCGTTGTACTGGCGGGAGCTGGAGAGCAGTACTTC,CSVVLAGAGEQYF
TRBJ2-7,TRBD1,-,14,TRBV6-5,TGTGCCAGCAGTCCGGGACAGGTGGCCTACGAGCAGTACTTC,CASSPGQVAYEQYF
TRBJ1-2,-,-,14,TRBV19,TGTGCCAGTAGTGGACAGAGTTTTAACTATGGCTACACCTTC,CASSGQSFNYGYTF
TRBJ2-7,TRBD2,-,15,TRBV5-4,TGTGCCAGCAGCCCAGGGACTAGCGGTCCCTACGAGCAGTACTTC,CASSPGTSGPYEQYF
TRBJ1-3,-,-,15,TRBV28,TGTGCCAGCAGTTTGGCGGGGGCTGATGGAAACACCATATATTTT,CASSLAGADGNTIYF
TRBJ2-1,-,-,15,TRBV29-1,TGCAGCGTTGTAGAACATCACCGGGACGGGGGTGAGCAGTTCTTC,CSVVEHHRDGGEQFF
TRBJ1-1,TRBD1,once,13,TRBV9,TGTGCCAGCAGCGTACCAGGGGGCACTGAAGCTTTCTTT,CASSVPGGTEAFF
TRBJ2-4,TRBD1,-,15,TRBV11-2,TGTGCCAGCAGCCGACAGGGGACGTCGGGGAACATTCAGTACTTC,CASSRQGTSGNIQYF
TRBJ2-7,-,-,14,TRBV5-4,TGTGCCAGCAGCTTGAACAGTGTTCCCTACGAGCAGTACTTC,CASSLNSVPYEQYF
TRBJ1-2,-,few,14,TRBV7-3,TGTGCCAGCAGCTTAGACAGAGAACACTATGGCTACACCTTC,CASSLDREHYGYTF
TRBJ2-3,TRBD2,-,15,TRBV7-2,TGTGCCAGCAGCCTGGGACTAGCGGGAGGGCCGGGGCAGTATTTT,CASSLGLAGGPGQYF
TRBJ2-2,-,-,15,TRBV2,TGTGCCAGCACTCTAGACGCCGTGGGCACCGGGGAGCTGTTTTTT,CASTLDAVGTGELFF